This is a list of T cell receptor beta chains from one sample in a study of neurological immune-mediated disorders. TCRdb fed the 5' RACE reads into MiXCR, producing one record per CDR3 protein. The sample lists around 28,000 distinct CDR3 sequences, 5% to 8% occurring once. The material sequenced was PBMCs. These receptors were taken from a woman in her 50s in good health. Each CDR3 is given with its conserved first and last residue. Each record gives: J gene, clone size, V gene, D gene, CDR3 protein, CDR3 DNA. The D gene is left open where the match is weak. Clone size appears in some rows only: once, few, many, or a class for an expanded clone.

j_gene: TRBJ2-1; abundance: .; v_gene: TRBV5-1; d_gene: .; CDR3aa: CASSFYICSARDSLGSGDYEQFF; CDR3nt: .
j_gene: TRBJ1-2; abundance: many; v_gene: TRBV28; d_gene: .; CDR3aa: CASTPGKRGYTF; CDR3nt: TGTGCCAGCACTCCAGGGAAACGGGGCTACACCTTC
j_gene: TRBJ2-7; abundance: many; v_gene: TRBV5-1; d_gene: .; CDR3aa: CASSLVAESAYEQYF; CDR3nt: TGCGCCAGCAGCTTGGTGGCAGAAAGTGCCTACGAGCAGTACTTC
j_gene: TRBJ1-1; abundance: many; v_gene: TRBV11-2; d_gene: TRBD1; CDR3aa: CASSLIRQGNTEAFF; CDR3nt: TGTGCCAGCAGCTTAATTCGACAGGGGAACACTGAAGCTTTCTTT
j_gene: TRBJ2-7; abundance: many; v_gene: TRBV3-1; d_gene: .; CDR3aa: CASSQVDYEQYF; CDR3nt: TGTGCCAGCAGCCAAGTTGATTACGAGCAGTACTTC
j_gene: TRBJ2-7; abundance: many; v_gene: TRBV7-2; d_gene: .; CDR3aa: CASSLRLPLEQYF; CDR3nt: TGTGCCAGCAGCTTAAGACTACCTCTCGAGCAGTACTTC
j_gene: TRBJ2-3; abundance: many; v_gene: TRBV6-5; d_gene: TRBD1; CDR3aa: CASSPGGLRTDTQYF; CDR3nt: TGTGCCAGCAGTCCAGGGGGCCTTCGCACAGATACGCAGTATTTT
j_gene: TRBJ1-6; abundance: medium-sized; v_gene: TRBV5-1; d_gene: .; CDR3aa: CASSLTGPNSPLHF; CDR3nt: TGCGCCAGCAGCTTGACAGGACCGAATTCACCCCTCCACTTT
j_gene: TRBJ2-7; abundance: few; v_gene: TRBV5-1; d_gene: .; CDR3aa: CASSLSLVSYEQYF; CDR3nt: TGCGCCAGCAGCTTGAGTTTGGTCTCCTACGAGCAGTACTTC
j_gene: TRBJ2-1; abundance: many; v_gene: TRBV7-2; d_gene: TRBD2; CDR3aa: CASSSALLAGGGEQFF; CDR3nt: TGTGCCAGCAGCTCTGCCCTCCTAGCGGGAGGGGGTGAGCAGTTCTTC
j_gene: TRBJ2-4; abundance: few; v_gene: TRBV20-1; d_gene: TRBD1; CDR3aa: CSARDLQGNIQYF; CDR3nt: TGCAGTGCTAGAGATTTACAGGGGAACATTCAGTACTTC
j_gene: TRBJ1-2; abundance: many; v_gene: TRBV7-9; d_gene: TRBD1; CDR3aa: CASSLVPNGPGTGAGNYGYTF; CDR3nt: TGTGCCAGCAGCTTAGTTCCTAACGGTCCCGGGACAGGGGCAGGTAACTATGGCTACACCTTC
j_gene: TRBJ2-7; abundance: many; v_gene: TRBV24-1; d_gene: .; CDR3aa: CATGTEDYEQYF; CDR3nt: TGTGCCACCGGAACAGAGGACTACGAGCAGTACTTC
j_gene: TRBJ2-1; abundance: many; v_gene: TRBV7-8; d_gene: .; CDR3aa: CASSLVGTNEQFF; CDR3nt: TGTGCCAGCAGCTTAGTGGGGACCAATGAGCAGTTCTTC
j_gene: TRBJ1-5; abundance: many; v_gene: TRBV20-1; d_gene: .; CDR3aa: CSARIETGYNQPQHF; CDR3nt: TGCAGTGCTAGAATAGAAACAGGGTACAATCAGCCCCAGCATTTT
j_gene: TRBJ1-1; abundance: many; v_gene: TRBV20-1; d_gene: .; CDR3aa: CSARDRRTRNTEAFF; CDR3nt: TGCAGTGCTAGAGATCGTAGGACCAGGAACACTGAAGCTTTCTTT
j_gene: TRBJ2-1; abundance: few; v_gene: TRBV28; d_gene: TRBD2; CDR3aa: CASRIAGKYNEQFF; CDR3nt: TGTGCCAGCAGAATAGCGGGAAAGTACAATGAGCAGTTCTTC
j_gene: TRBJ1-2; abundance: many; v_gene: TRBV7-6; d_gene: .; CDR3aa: CASSQGGRGDYGYTF; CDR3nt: TGTGCCAGCAGCCAAGGGGGGCGAGGGGACTATGGCTACACCTTC
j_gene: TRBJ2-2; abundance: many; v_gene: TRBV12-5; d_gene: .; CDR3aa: CASGLVAVGELFF; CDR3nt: TGTGCTAGTGGTTTGGTAGCTGTCGGGGAGCTGTTTTTT
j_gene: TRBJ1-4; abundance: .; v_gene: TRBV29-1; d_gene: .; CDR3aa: CSAQKGSNEKLFF; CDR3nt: TGCAGCGCCCAGAAGGGCAGTAATGAAAAACTGTTTTTT
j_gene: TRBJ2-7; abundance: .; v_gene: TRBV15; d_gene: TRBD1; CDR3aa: CATSSSGQAPRYEQYF; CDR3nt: TGTGCCACCAGCAGCTCGGGACAGGCACCAAGATACGAGCAGTACTTC
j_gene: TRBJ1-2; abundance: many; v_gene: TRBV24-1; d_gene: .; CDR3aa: CATSDPGQGNGYTF; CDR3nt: TGTGCCACCAGTGACCCGGGCCAGGGGAATGGCTACACCTTC
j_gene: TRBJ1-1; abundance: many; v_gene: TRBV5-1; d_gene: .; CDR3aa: CASSPGTAPTSTEAFF; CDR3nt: TGCGCCAGCAGCCCAGGGACTGCCCCCACGTCGACTGAAGCTTTCTTT
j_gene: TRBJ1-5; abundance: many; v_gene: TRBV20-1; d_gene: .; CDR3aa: CSARQGNQPQHF; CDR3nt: TGCAGTGCTAGACAAGGGAATCAGCCCCAGCATTTT
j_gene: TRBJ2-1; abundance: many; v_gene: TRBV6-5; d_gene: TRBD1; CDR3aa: CASSYRRQGEYNEQFF; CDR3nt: TGTGCCAGCAGTTACCGACGACAGGGGGAATACAATGAGCAGTTCTTC
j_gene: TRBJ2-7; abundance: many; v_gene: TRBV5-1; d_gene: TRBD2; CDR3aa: CASSWGTSNHEQYF; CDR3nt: TGCGCCAGCAGCTGGGGGACTAGTAATCACGAGCAGTACTTC
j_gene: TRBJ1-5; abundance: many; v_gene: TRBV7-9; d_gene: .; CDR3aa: CASSQSGRNNQPQHF; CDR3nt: TGTGCCAGCAGCCAAAGCGGACGGAACAATCAGCCCCAGCATTTT
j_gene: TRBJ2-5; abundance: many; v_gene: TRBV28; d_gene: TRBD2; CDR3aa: CASSNRPGLAETQYF; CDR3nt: TGTGCCAGCAGCAACCGACCGGGACTAGCAGAGACCCAGTACTTC
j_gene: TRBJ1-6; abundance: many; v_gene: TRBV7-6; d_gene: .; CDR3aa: CASSLGSPSNSPLHF; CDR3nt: TGTGCCAGCAGCTTAGGGTCTCCTAGCAATTCACCCCTCCACTTT
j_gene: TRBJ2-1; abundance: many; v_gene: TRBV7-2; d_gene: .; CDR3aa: CASSLSRGLDEQFF; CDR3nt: TGTGCCAGCAGCTTAAGTCGGGGCCTGGATGAGCAGTTCTTC
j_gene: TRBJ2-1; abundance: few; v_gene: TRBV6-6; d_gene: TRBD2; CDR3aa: CASSLWGGLAGDNEQFF; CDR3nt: TGTGCCAGCAGCCTATGGGGGGGACTAGCGGGAGACAATGAGCAGTTCTTC